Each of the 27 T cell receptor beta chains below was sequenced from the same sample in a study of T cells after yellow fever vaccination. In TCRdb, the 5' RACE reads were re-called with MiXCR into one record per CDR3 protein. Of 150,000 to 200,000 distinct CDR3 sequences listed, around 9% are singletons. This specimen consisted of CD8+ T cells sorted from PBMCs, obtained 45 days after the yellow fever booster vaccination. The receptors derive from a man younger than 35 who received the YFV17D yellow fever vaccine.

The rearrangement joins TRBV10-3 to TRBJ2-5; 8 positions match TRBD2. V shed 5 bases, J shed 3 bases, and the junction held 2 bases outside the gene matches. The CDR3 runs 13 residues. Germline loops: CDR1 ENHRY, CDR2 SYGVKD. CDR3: CAISNSGKETQYF. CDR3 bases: TGTGCCATCAGTAATAGCGGGAAAGAGACCCAGTACTTC.

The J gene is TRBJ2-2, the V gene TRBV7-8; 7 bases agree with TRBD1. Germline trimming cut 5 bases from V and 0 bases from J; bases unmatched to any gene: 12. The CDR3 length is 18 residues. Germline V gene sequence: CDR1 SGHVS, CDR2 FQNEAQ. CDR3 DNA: TGTGCCAGCAGCCGACCTAACAGGGGAAGCCCGAACACCGGGGAGCTGTTTTTT. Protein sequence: CASSRPNRGSPNTGELFF. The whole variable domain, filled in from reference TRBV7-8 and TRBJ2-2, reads GAGVSQSPRYKVAKRGQDVALRCDPISGHVSLFWYQQALGQGPEFLTYFQNEAQLDKSGLPSDRFFAERPEGSVSTLKIQRTQQEDSAVYLCASSRPNRGSPNTGELFFGEGSRLTVL.

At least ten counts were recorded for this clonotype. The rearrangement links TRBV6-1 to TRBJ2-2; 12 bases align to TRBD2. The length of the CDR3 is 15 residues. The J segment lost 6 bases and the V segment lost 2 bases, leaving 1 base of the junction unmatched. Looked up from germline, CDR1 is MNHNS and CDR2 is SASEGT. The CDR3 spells CASSELAGGPGELFF. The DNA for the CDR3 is TGTGCCAGCAGTGAACTAGCGGGGGGGCCCGGGGAGCTGTTTTTT.

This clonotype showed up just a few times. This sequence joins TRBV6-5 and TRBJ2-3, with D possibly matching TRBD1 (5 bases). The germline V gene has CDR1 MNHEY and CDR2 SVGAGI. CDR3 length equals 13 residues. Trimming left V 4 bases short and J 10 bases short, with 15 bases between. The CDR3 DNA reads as TGTGCCAGCAGTTCATCGCCCCAGACAGCGCAGTATTTT. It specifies CASSSSPQTAQYF.

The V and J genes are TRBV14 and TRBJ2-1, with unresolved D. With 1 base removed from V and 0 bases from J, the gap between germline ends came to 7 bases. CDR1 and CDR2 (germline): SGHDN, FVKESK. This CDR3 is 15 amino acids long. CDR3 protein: CASSQAMSSYNEQFF. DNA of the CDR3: TGTGCCAGCAGCCAAGCGATGAGCTCCTACAATGAGCAGTTCTTC. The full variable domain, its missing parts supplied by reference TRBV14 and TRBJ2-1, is EAGVTQFPSHSVIEKGQTVTLRCDPISGHDNLYWYRRVMGKEIKFLLHFVKESKQDESGMPNNRFLAERTGGTYSTLKVQPAELEDSGVYFCASSQAMSSYNEQFFGPGTRLTVL.

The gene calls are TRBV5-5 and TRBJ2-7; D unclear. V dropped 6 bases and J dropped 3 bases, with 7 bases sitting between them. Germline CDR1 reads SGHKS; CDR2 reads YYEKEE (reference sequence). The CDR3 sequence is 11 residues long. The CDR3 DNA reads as TGTGCCAGCACCCATGACTACGAGCAGTACTTC. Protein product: CASTHDYEQYF. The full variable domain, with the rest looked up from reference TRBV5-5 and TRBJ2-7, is DAGVTQSPTHLIKTRGQQVTLRCSPISGHKSVSWYQQVLGQGPQFIFQYYEKEERGRGNFPDRFSARQFPNYSSELNVNALLLGDSALYLCASTHDYEQYFGPGTRLTVT.

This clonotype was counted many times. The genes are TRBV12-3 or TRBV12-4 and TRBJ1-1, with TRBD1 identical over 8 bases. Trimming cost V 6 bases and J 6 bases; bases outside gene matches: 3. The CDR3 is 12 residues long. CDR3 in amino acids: CASSSTGAEAFF. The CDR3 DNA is TGTGCCAGCAGCTCGACAGGGGCTGAAGCTTTCTTT.

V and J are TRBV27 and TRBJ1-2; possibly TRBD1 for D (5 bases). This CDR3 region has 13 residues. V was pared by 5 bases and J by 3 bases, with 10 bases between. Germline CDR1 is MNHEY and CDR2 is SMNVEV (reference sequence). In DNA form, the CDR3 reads TGTGCCAGCAGTAAGACAGAATACTATGGCTACACCTTC. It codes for CASSKTEYYGYTF.

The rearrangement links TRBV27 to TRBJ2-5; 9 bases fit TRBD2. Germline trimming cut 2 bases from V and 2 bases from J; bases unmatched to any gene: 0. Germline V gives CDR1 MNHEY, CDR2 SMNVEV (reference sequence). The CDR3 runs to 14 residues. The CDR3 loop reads CASSLLAGQETQYF. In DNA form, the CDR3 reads TGTGCCAGCAGTTTACTAGCGGGGCAAGAGACCCAGTACTTC.

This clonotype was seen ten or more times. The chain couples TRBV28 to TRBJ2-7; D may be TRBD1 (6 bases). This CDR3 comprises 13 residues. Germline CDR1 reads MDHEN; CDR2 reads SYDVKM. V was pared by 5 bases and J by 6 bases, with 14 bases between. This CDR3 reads CASSPIGTPEQYV. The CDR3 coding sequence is TGTGCCAGCAGTCCAATCGGGACACCCGAGCAGTACGTC.

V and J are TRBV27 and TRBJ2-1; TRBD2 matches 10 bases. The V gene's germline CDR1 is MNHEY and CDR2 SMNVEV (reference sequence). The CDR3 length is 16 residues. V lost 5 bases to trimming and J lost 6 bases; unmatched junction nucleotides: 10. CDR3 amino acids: CASSPDWTSGPNEQFF. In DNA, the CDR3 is TGTGCCAGCAGTCCCGACTGGACTAGCGGTCCCAATGAGCAGTTCTTC.

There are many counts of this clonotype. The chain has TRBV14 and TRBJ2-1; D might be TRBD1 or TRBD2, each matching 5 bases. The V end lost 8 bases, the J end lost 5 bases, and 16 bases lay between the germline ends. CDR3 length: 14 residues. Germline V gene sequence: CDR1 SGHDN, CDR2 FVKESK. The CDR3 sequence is CASFRISGHNEQFF. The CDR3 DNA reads TGTGCCAGCTTTCGGATTTCGGGGCACAATGAGCAGTTCTTC.

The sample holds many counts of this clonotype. In DNA, the CDR3 is TGTGCCACCAGCAGGTTCGTGTACCAAGAGACCCAGTACTTC. This gives the protein CATSRFVYQETQYF. V and J are TRBV15 and TRBJ2-5; no clear D gene. V dropped 3 bases and J dropped 0 bases, with 8 bases sitting between them. From germline, CDR1 is LNHNV and CDR2 YYDKDF (reference sequence). The CDR3 runs to 14 residues.

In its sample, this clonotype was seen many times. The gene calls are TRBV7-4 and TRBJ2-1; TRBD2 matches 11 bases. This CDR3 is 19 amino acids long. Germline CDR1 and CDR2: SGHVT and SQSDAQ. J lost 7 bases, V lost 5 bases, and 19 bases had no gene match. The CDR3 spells CASSPQGQETSGVTNEQFF. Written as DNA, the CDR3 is TGTGCCAGCAGCCCCCAAGGGCAGGAGACTAGCGGGGTTACAAATGAGCAGTTCTTC. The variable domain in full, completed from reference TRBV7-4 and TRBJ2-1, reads GAGVSQSPRYKVAKRGRDVALRCDSISGHVTLYWYRQTLGQGSEVLTYSQSDAQRDKSGRPSGRFSAERPERSVSTLKIQRTEQGDSAVYLCASSPQGQETSGVTNEQFFGPGTRLTVL.

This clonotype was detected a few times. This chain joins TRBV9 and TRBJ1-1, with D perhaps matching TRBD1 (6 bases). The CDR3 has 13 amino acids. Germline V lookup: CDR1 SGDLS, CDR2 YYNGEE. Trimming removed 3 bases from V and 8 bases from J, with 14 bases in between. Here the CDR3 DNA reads TGTGCCAGCAGCGCACCGGGACAAATCGAAGCTTTCTTT. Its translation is CASSAPGQIEAFF.

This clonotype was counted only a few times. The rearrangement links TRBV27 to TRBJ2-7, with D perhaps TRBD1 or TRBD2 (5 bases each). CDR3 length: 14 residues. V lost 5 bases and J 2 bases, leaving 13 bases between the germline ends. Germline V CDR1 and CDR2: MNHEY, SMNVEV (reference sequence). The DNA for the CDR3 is TGTGCCAGCAGTGGGGGTGGGGGAACCTACGAGCAGTACTTC. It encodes CASSGGGGTYEQYF.

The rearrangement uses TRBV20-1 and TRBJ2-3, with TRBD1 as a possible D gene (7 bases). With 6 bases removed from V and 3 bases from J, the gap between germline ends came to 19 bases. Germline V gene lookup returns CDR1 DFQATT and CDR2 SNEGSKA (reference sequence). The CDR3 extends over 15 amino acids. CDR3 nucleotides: TGCAGTGCCAGGGGGGAGCTAGCTGGAACAGATACGCAGTATTTT. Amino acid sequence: CSARGELAGTDTQYF.

CDR3 in DNA: TGTGCCAGCTCACCACCGGCGGTCAGCTCCTACAATGAGCAGTTCTTC. Translated, it gives CASSPPAVSSYNEQFF. The rearrangement links TRBV18 to TRBJ2-1; D is undetermined. The germline CDR1 and CDR2 sequences are KGHSH and LQKENI. V was shortened by 0 bases and J by 0 bases, with 9 bases between the two germline ends. This CDR3 spans 16 amino acids.

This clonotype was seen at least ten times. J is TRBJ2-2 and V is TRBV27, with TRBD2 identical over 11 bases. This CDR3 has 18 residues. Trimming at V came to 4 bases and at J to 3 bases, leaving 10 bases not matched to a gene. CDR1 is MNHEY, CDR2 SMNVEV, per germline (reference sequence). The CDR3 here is CASSSFYLAGGDTGELFF. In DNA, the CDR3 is TGTGCCAGCAGTTCATTTTATCTAGCGGGGGGAGACACCGGGGAGCTGTTTTTT.

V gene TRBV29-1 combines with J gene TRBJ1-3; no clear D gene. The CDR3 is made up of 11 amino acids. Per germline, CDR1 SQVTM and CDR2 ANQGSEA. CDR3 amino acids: CTLTQTNTIYF. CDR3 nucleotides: TGCACCCTTACGCAGACAAACACCATATATTTT.

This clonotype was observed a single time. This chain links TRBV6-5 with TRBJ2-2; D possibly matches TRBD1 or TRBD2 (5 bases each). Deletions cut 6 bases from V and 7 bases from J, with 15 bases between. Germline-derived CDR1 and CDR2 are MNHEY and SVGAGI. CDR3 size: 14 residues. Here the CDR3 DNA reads TGTGCCAGCAGCCCCGGGACCCAGGTCGGGGAGCTGTTTTTT. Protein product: CASSPGTQVGELFF.

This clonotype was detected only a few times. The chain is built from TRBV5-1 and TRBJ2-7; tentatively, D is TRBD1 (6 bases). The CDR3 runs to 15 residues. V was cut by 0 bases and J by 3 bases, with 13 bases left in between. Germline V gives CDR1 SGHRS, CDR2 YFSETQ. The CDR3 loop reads CASSLARGVFYEQYF. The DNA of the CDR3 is TGCGCCAGCAGCTTGGCCAGGGGAGTGTTCTACGAGCAGTACTTC.

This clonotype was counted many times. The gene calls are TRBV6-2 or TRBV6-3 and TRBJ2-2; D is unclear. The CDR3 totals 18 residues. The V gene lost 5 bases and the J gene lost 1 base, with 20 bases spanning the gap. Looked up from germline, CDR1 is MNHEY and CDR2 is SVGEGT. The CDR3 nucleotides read TGTGCCAGCAGTGGTCTGGGTTTGCTATCCGGGAACACCGGGGAGCTGTTTTTT. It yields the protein CASSGLGLLSGNTGELFF.

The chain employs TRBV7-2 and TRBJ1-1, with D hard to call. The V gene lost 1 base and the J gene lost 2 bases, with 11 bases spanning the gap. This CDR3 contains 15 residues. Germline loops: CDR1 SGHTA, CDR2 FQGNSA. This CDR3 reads CASSLDSRLNTEAFF. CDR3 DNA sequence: TGTGCCAGCAGCTTAGACTCCCGACTAAACACTGAAGCTTTCTTT.

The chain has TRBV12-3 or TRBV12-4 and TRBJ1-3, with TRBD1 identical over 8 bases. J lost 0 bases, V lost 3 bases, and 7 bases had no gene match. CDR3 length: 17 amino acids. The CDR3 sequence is CASSFTPGQVSGNTIYF. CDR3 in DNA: TGTGCCAGCAGTTTTACCCCGGGACAGGTCTCTGGAAACACCATATATTTT.

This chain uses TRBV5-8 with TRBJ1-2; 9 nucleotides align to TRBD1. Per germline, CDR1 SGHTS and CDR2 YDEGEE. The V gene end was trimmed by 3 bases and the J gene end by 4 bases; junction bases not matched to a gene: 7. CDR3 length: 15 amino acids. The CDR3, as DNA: TGTGCCAGCAGCTCCCGACAGGGGGTCGCCTATGGCTACACCTTC. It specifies CASSSRQGVAYGYTF.

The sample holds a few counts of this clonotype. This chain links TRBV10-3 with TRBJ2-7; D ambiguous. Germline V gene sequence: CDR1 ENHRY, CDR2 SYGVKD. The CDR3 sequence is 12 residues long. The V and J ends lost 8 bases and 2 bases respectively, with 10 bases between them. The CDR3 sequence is CAIGFGAYEQYF. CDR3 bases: TGTGCCATCGGTTTCGGAGCCTACGAGCAGTACTTC.